Listed below are T cell receptor beta chains from one sample, sequenced in a study of identical twins. TCRdb recomputed calls from the 5' RACE reads with MiXCR, one row per CDR3 protein. The repertoire holds about 660,000 distinct CDR3 sequences, with 8.6% as singletons. These same records also appear under a second study, on yellow fever vaccine responses in identical twins.

Material for sequencing was PBMCs. The receptors come from a woman between 18 and 30 years old in good health. CDR3s leave out the opening cysteine and the closing phenylalanine or tryptophan.

TRBV28,ASSRDDRPYGYT
TRBV20-1,SAPGPSGRSGELF
TRBV7-8,ASSLSSGGNEQF
TRBV19,ASSVPGQGTNEQF
TRBV9,ASSVEGFPTEAF
TRBV5-1,ASSPGLAGGLTYNEQF
TRBV7-9,ASSSRTGGSETQY
TRBV5-1,ASSWGLAGVNTQY
TRBV6-4,ASRIWTGHTDTQY
TRBV28,ASSLSGQGASSNQPQH
TRBV19,ASSGPAPYNEQF
TRBV20-1,SAVDGTGQY
TRBV29-1,SVGPGGSADTQY
TRBV7-2,ASSLSWDGQGASYEQY
TRBV21-1,ASIPAGRHVLYT
TRBV5-1,ASSWGLALKTSTDTQY
TRBV12-3/TRBV12-4,ASSLVAGQWEQY
TRBV7-8,ASSPTHNYGYT
TRBV28,ASSTIASSTDTQY
TRBV14,ASSQPNTYRIDTQY
TRBV5-5,ASSLRREYEQY
TRBV10-3,ANRPIAVIPGSTDTQY
TRBV27,ASSSSLGRSTDTQY
TRBV6-5,ASSYSRQKNTEAF
TRBV20-1,SARVLEANYGYT
TRBV6-5,ASSYGSEQF
TRBV27,ASSLRSAESSYNEQF
TRBV7-9,ASSPTFNEQF
TRBV20-1,SAYSGRVYEQY
TRBV4-3,ASSQRTGGLAGNTDTQY